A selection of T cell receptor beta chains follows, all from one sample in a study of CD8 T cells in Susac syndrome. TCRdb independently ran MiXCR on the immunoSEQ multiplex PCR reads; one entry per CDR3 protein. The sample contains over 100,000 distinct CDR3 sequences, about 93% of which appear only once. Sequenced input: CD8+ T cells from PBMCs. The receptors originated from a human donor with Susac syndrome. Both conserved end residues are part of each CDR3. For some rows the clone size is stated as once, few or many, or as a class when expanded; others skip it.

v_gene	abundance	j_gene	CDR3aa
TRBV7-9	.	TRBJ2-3	CASSIRGLDTQYF
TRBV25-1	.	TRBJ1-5	CASSESDSNQPQHF
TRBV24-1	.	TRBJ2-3	CATSDAEGLDTQYF
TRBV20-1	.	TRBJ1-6	CSARYREGDNSPLHF
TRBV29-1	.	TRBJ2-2	CSIEGRPSGEHANTGELFF
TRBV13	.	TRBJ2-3	CASSLDHTQYF
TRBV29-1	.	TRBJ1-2	CSVAGTSYGYTF
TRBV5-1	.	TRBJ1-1	CASSLRQGGPEAFF
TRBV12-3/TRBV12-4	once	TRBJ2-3	CASGRLHQYF
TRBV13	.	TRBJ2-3	CASSLTGAGTDTQYF
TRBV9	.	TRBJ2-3	CASSSSTTSGPGDTQYF
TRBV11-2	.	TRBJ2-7	CASSLVPDTYEQYF
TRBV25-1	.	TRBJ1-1	CASSKGTEAFF
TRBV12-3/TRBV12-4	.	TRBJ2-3	CASSHGMGSSDTQYF